These 26 T cell receptor beta chains came from one sample sequenced in a study of CD8 T cells in cerebrospinal fluid in Alzheimer's disease. TCRdb reprocessed the 10x single-cell sequencing reads and reports one entry per CDR3 protein, with no DNA. The table for this sample gives 1,500 to 2,000 distinct CDR3 sequences. Material for sequencing was cerebrospinal fluid. These receptors were collected from a human donor with mild cognitive impairment.

This clonotype is called medium-sized based on its frequency. The chain is built from TRBV6-1 and TRBJ2-7. Per germline, CDR1 MNHNS and CDR2 SASEGT. This CDR3 has 11 residues. CDR3 sequence: CASSEHLEQYF.

Measured by frequency, this clonotype is large. The chain has TRBV28 and TRBJ2-2; checking the TCRdb D call of TRBD1 is not possible without DNA. The CDR3 has 17 amino acids. The germline V gene has CDR1 MDHEN and CDR2 SYDVKM. The CDR3 region is CASTLPPGQGRIGELFF.

This clonotype is deemed large by its frequency. The chain joins TRBV28 to TRBJ2-7; as DNA is missing, the TRBD1 call by TCRdb cannot be tested. Germline CDR1 is MDHEN and CDR2 is SYDVKM. This CDR3 region has 12 residues. This chain's CDR3 is CASGRRAYEQYF.

According to its frequency, this clonotype is medium-sized. This chain links TRBV20-1 with TRBJ1-5; TCRdb outputs TRBD1, but without DNA this stays unchecked. This CDR3 contains 19 residues. Germline V gene data show CDR1 as DFQATT and CDR2 as SNEGSKA (reference sequence). CDR3 protein: CSASARARGGYGGNQPQHF.

This clonotype is classed as medium-sized by frequency. This sequence joins TRBV29-1 and TRBJ2-7; TCRdb indicates TRBD1, and absent DNA this call remains unverified. Germline lookup yields CDR1 SQVTM and CDR2 ANQGSEA. This CDR3 region has 13 residues. CDR3 loop: CSVRETGGYEQYF.

According to its frequency, this clonotype is medium-sized (0.01 to 0.1%). The chain combines TRBV20-1 with TRBJ2-2; the TCRdb call, TRBD2, lacks DNA for checking. Germline CDR1 and CDR2: DFQATT and SNEGSKA (reference sequence). The CDR3 extends over 14 amino acids. The CDR3 reads CSANSGGNTGELFF.

This clonotype is classed as large by frequency. The rearrangement uses TRBV12-3 or TRBV12-4 and TRBJ2-7; TCRdb returns TRBD2, unconfirmable since there is no DNA. The CDR3 runs to 13 residues. The CDR3 sequence is CASSPGPAGEQYF.

The gene calls are TRBV4-1 and TRBJ2-3; TCRdb selects TRBD2, and the lack of DNA leaves this call unchecked. Looked up from germline, CDR1 is MGHRA and CDR2 is YSYEKL. The CDR3 sequence is 18 residues long. CDR3 sequence: CASSQDHTLAAHGATQYF.

By frequency, this clonotype is medium-sized. This chain links TRBV28 with TRBJ1-5. The length of the CDR3 is 16 residues. Germline V lookup: CDR1 MDHEN, CDR2 SYDVKM. This chain's CDR3 is CASSGGIRTFNQPQHF.

This clonotype is medium-sized by frequency. The chain is built from TRBV10-1 and TRBJ2-1; TCRdb indicates TRBD1, and absent DNA this call remains unverified. The CDR3 loop spans 15 amino acids. The germline gives CDR1 WNHNN, CDR2 SYGVQD (reference sequence). CDR3 region: CASSESKGGINEQFF.

This clonotype ranks as large in terms of frequency. The chain recombines TRBV7-2 with TRBJ2-7. The germline gives CDR1 SGHTA, CDR2 FQGNSA. This CDR3 spans 15 amino acids. CDR3 sequence reads: CASSLVSGGAYEQYF.

The rearrangement joins TRBV4-3 to TRBJ2-3. Germline CDR1 LGHNA, CDR2 YSLEER. The CDR3 spans 14 residues. CDR3 loop: CASSPGGERDTQYF.

Frequency places this clonotype as medium-sized (0.01 to 0.1%). The J gene is TRBJ2-7, the V gene TRBV7-9; there is no DNA to check the TCRdb D call of TRBD1. CDR3 length: 15 amino acids. Germline V lookup: CDR1 SEHNR, CDR2 FQNEAQ (reference sequence). The CDR3 region is CASSPRQGARYEQYF.

This clonotype registers medium-sized by frequency. This chain links TRBV2 with TRBJ2-7; with no DNA, the TCRdb D assignment of TRBD2 cannot be verified. Germline V gene sequence: CDR1 SNHLY, CDR2 FYNNEI. The CDR3 totals 19 residues. CDR3: CASSVPGLAGATNRYEQYF.

By frequency, this clonotype registers large (0.1 to 1%). CDR3 loop: CASSILAGGPHTQYF. The chain recombines TRBV7-3 with TRBJ2-3; TCRdb gives TRBD2 as the D gene, but with no DNA this cannot be confirmed. Per the germline V gene, CDR1 is SGHTA and CDR2 is FQGTGA. This CDR3 is built from 15 residues.

This clonotype counts as medium-sized (0.01 to 0.1%) by frequency. The chain combines TRBV28 with TRBJ1-1. The germline V gene encodes CDR1 MDHEN and CDR2 SYDVKM. This CDR3 has 13 residues. CDR3 amino acids: CASSSQPYTEAFF.

Measured by frequency, this clonotype is medium-sized. The chain has TRBV5-1 and TRBJ1-6; there is no DNA to check the TCRdb D call of TRBD1. Germline CDR1 and CDR2: SGHRS and YFSETQ. The CDR3 extends over 18 amino acids. Here the CDR3 reads CASSLGTGGGSYNSPLHF.

This clonotype is classed as large by frequency. The J gene is TRBJ2-2, the V gene TRBV4-1; checking the TCRdb D call of TRBD2 is not possible without DNA. CDR3 size: 16 residues. CDR1 and CDR2 from the germline V gene are MGHRA and YSYEKL. The CDR3 region is CASSQASGPNTGELFF.

This clonotype counts as medium-sized by frequency. The chain joins TRBV9 to TRBJ2-1; TCRdb gives TRBD2 as the D gene, but with no DNA this cannot be confirmed. In germline, CDR1 is SGDLS, CDR2 YYNGEE. The CDR3 consists of 16 residues. The chain's CDR3 is CVLGLAGGPSYNEQFF. The variable domain in full, with the rest retrieved from reference TRBV9 and TRBJ2-1, is DSGVTQTPKHLITATGQRVTLRCSPRSGDLSVYWYQQSLDQGLQFLIQYYNGEERAKGNILERFSAQQFPDLHSELNLSSLELGDSALYFCVLGLAGGPSYNEQFFGPGTRLTVL.

This clonotype shows up as medium-sized (0.01 to 0.1%) by frequency. V is TRBV19 and J is TRBJ1-1. This CDR3 has 14 amino acids. Germline values: CDR1 LNHDA, CDR2 SQIVND (reference sequence). CDR3 protein: CASSTRAGRTEAFF.

The V gene is TRBV28, the J gene TRBJ2-1. The germline CDR1 and CDR2 sequences are MDHEN and SYDVKM. The CDR3 is 11 amino acids. This CDR3 is CASRKPNEQFF.

V and J are TRBV10-3 and TRBJ2-7. Germline V CDR1 and CDR2: ENHRY, SYGVKD. This CDR3 spans 13 amino acids. This chain's CDR3 is CAISALGWHEQYF.

By frequency, this clonotype registers medium-sized. This chain links TRBV2 with TRBJ1-5; TCRdb's D call of TRBD1 is untestable without DNA. The CDR3 is 15 residues long. Germline values: CDR1 SNHLY, CDR2 FYNNEI. CDR3 region: CASSEERTGRQPQHF. The variable domain in full, completed from reference TRBV2 and TRBJ1-5, reads EPEVTQTPSHQVTQMGQEVILRCVPISNHLYFYWYRQILGQKVEFLVSFYNNEISEKSEIFDDQFSVERPDGSNFTLKIRSTKLEDSAMYFCASSEERTGRQPQHFGDGTRLSIL.

This clonotype ranks as medium-sized (0.01 to 0.1%) in terms of frequency. This chain uses TRBV6-1 with TRBJ1-2; TCRdb indicates TRBD1, and absent DNA this call remains unverified. The CDR3 consists of 14 residues. Germline CDR1 MNHNS, CDR2 SASEGT. CDR3 residues: CASSRGAANYGYTF.

Frequency places this clonotype as medium-sized. The genes are TRBV2 and TRBJ2-7; TCRdb names TRBD1, which stays unverified in the absence of DNA. CDR3 size: 13 residues. CDR1 and CDR2 (germline): SNHLY, FYNNEI. This chain's CDR3 is CASSLLQGYEQYF.

This clonotype registers medium-sized by frequency. This chain links TRBV28 with TRBJ2-7; the D call of TRBD2 rests on TCRdb alone, since no DNA is present to check it. The germline CDR1 and CDR2 sequences are MDHEN and SYDVKM. This CDR3 is built from 15 residues. The CDR3 reads CASRIVLAGSYEQYF.